This TCR beta chain was observed in a study of Graves' ophthalmopathy and Graves' hyperthyroidism. RNA served as the template for amplifying TCR beta CDR3 regions. In the first round, RT-PCR was carried out with HTBI primers, and a multiplex PCR formed the second round. TCRdb re-derived calls from the multiplex PCR reads in MiXCR, one entry per CDR3 protein. The sample has about 390,000 distinct CDR3 sequences, about 18% seen once. Germline assignment: CDR1 LNHDA and CDR2 SQIVND (reference sequence). The CDR3 extends over 16 amino acids. V shed 1 base, J shed 3 bases, and the junction held 6 bases outside the gene matches.

The sequencing sample was made of peripheral blood. This TCR was recovered from an adult woman with stable Graves' hyperthyroidism. The rearrangement uses TRBV19 and TRBJ1-5, with TRBD1 matching 7 bases. The CDR3 coding sequence is TGTGCCAGTAGTATAGCGGCGGGACAGATCAATCAGCCCCAGCATTTT. Its translation is CASSIAAGQINQPQHF.